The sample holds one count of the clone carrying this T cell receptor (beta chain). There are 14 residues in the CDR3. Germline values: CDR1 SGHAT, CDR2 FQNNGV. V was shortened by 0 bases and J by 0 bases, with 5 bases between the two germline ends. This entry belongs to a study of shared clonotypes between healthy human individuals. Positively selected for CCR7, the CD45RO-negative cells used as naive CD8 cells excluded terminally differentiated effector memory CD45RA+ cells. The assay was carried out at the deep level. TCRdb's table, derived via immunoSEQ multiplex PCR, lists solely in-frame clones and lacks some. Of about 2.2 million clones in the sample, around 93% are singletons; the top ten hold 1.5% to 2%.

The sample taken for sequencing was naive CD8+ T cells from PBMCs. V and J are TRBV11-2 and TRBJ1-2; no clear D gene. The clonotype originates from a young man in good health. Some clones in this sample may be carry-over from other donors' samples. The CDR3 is CASSLDGTNYGYTF. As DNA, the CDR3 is TGTGCCAGCAGCTTAGATGGCACTAACTATGGCTACACCTTC.